These T cell receptor beta chains were read from a single sample in a study of T cells in Graves' hyperthyroidism and ophthalmopathy. TCRdb re-called the multiplex PCR reads through MiXCR, storing one row per CDR3 protein. Altogether hundreds of thousands of distinct CDR3 sequences are present, around 15% being singletons, with the ten largest covering approximately 3.8%. Sequencing used blood. The receptors originated from a woman younger than 45 with Graves' hyperthyroidism. Each CDR3 is given with its conserved first and last residue. The order of the fields is CDR3 length, D gene, V gene, clone size, J gene, CDR3 DNA, CDR3 protein. The D gene is left open where the match is weak. The size of a clone is reported for some rows only, either as once, few or many, or as a class for expanded clones.

>14|.|TRBV14|.|TRBJ1-4
TGTGCCAGCAGCCAAGTCCGGGGGCCTGAAAAACTGTTTTTT
CASSQVRGPEKLFF
>14|.|TRBV13|.|TRBJ2-1
TGTGCCAGCAGCTTAGGCGCAAGGGCGGGGGAGCAGTTCTTC
CASSLGARAGEQFF
>12|TRBD2|TRBV28|many|TRBJ2-1
TGTGCCAGCAGTTCAGGCGGGAGGGCGCAGTTCTTC
CASSSGGRAQFF
>13|.|TRBV29-1|few|TRBJ1-4
TGCAGCGTTGAAAGTGAACATAATGAAAAACTGTTTTTT
CSVESEHNEKLFF
>17|TRBD1|TRBV6-9|few|TRBJ1-3
TGTGCCAGCAGTTCCGGGACAGCCCTTTACTCTGGAAACACCATATATTTT
CASSSGTALYSGNTIYF
>14|TRBD1|TRBV13|many|TRBJ1-3
TGTGCCAGCAGCTTCCAACAGGGGGGAAACACCATATATTTT
CASSFQQGGNTIYF
>14|.|TRBV5-1|.|TRBJ2-6
TGCGCCAGCAGCACAGGGACAGGGGCCAACGTCCTGACTTTC
CASSTGTGANVLTF
>14|.|TRBV28|few|TRBJ2-7
TGTGCCAGCAGTTACAGGACTCACTCCTACGAGCAGTACTTC
CASSYRTHSYEQYF
>13|TRBD2|TRBV7-2|many|TRBJ2-5
TGTGCCAGCAGCCCAGCCCTAGCGGGAGGTCTGTACTTC
CASSPALAGGLYF
>17|.|TRBV3-2|.|TRBJ1-2
TGTGCCAGCAGCCAAGTGTTAACCGGGACAGGGGGCGACGGCTACACCTTC
CASSQVLTGTGGDGYTF
>15|TRBD1|TRBV28|many|TRBJ1-5
TGTGCCAGCCGTACGGGACAGGGGATTTGGCAGCCCCAGCATTTT
CASRTGQGIWQPQHF
>11|.|TRBV12-3/TRBV12-4|many|TRBJ2-1
TGTGCCGGCCAGGGCGCTGGTGAGCAGTTCTTC
CAGQGAGEQFF
>17|.|TRBV7-9|many|TRBJ2-3
TGTGCCAGCAGCTTACATACACGGCGGGATAGCACAGATACGCAGTATTTT
CASSLHTRRDSTDTQYF
>16|TRBD2|TRBV20-1|many|TRBJ2-1
TGCAGTGCTTTCGATAGCGGGAGGGGTTTCTACAATGAGCAGTTCTTC
CSAFDSGRGFYNEQFF
>12|.|TRBV7-2|.|TRBJ2-7
TGTGCCAACAGCTTAGTCGTCTACGAGCAGTACTTC
CANSLVVYEQYF
>15|TRBD1|TRBV6-1|many|TRBJ1-2
TGTGCCAGCAGTCCAACGGGACAGCAAAACTATGGCTACACCTTC
CASSPTGQQNYGYTF
>15|.|TRBV5-1|.|TRBJ2-3
TGCGCCAGCAGCTTGCGTGGTTACCTCACAGATACGCAGTATTTT
CASSLRGYLTDTQYF